These 2 T cell receptor beta chains were sequenced from one sample in a study of shared clonotypes between healthy human individuals. Clones were read by immunoSEQ multiplex PCR, and TCRdb kept only the in-frame ones, dropping some. In the table there are roughly 2,500,000 clones, roughly 93% of which are singletons. Sequenced sample: naive CD4+ T cells from PBMCs. Subset reported: CD45RA+ positively selected. The receptors originated from a man aged 18 to 30 in good health. Some clones in this sample may be carry-over from other donors' samples.

The chain recombines TRBV14 with TRBJ2-5; tentative D call: TRBD1 (5 bases). Germline assignment: CDR1 SGHDN and CDR2 FVKESK. The CDR3 totals 14 residues. V lost 4 bases and J lost 4, with 13 bases in between. The CDR3 spells CASSLGRQLETQYF. Here the CDR3 DNA reads TGTGCCAGCAGCCTAGGTCGACAGTTAGAGACCCAGTACTTC. Using reference TRBV14 and TRBJ2-5 for the parts outside the CDR3, the full variable domain is EAGVTQFPSHSVIEKGQTVTLRCDPISGHDNLYWYRRVMGKEIKFLLHFVKESKQDESGMPNNRFLAERTGGTYSTLKVQPAELEDSGVYFCASSLGRQLETQYFGPGTRLLVL.

On this clone itself: Other DNA sequences in the same sample also yield this CDR3. The rearrangement uses TRBV29-1 and TRBJ2-7, with D possibly TRBD2 on 6 matching bases. V was trimmed by 4 bases and J by 0 bases, leaving 10 bases between them. The CDR3 has 13 amino acids. CDR1 is SQVTM and CDR2 is ANQGSEA in the germline V gene. Written as DNA, the CDR3 is TGCAGCGTTGTTGGGGGGTCCTCCTACGAGCAGTACTTC. Translated: CSVVGGSSYEQYF.